This TCR beta chain appears in the sequencing data of a study of cytomegalovirus exposure and HLA in healthy donors. Germline CDR1 is SGHNT and CDR2 is YYREEE (reference sequence). With 3 bases removed from V and 2 bases from J, the gap between germline ends came to 12 bases. The CDR3 is 14 amino acids. PCR involved 60 Vbeta and 13 Jbeta primers. Sequenced by immunoSEQ multiplex PCR; TCRdb stores in-frame clones only, minus some. The sample carries 150,000 to 200,000 clones, over 70% recorded once. Sequencing was done on a sample of PBMCs. V gene TRBV5-4 combines with J gene TRBJ2-7, with TRBD1 as a possible D gene (6 bases). The sequence came from a woman aged 40 to 49 in good health and CMV-seronegative. This CDR3 reads CASSYGGQPYEQYF. The CDR3, as DNA: TGTGCCAGCAGCTACGGAGGACAGCCCTACGAGCAGTACTTC.